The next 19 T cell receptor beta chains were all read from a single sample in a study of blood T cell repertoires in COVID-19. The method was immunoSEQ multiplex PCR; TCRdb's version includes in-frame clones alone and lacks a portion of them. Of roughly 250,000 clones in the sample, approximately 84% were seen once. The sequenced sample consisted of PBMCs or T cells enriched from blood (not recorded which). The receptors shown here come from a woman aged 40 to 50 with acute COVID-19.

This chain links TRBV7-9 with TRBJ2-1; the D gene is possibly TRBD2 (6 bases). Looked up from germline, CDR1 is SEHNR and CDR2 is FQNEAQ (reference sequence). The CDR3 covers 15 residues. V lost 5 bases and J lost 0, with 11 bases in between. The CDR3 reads CASSPGTHSYNEQFF. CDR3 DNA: TGTGCCAGCAGCCCCGGGACTCACTCCTACAATGAGCAGTTCTTC.

The CDR3 nucleotides read TGTGCCAGCAGCGTATCCTCCGGGGGGACACCACCCGTCGAGCAGTACTTC. It encodes CASSVSSGGTPPVEQYF. The genes are TRBV9 and TRBJ2-7, with D possibly being TRBD2 (7 bases). Germline lookup yields CDR1 SGDLS and CDR2 YYNGEE. V was cut by 1 base and J by 6 bases, with 23 bases left in between. The CDR3 is 17 residues long.

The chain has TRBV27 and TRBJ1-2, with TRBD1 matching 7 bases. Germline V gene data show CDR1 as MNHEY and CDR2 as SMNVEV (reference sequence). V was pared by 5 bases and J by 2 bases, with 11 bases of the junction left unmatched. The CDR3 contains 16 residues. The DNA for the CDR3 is TGTGCCAGCAGTACCTACAGGGGTTCGGCAAACTATGGCTACACCTTC. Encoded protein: CASSTYRGSANYGYTF.

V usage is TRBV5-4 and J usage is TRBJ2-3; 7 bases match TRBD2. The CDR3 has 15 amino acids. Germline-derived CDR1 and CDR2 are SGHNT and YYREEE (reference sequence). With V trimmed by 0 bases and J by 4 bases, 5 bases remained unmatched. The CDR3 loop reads CASSLESGRADTQYF. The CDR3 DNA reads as TGTGCCAGCAGCTTGGAGTCAGGGAGGGCAGATACGCAGTATTTT.

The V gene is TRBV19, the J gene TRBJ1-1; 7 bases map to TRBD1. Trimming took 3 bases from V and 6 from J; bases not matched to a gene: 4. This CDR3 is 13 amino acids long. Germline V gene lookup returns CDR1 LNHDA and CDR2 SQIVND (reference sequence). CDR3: CASSIGTASEAFF. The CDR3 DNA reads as TGTGCCAGTAGTATTGGGACAGCGTCTGAAGCTTTCTTT.

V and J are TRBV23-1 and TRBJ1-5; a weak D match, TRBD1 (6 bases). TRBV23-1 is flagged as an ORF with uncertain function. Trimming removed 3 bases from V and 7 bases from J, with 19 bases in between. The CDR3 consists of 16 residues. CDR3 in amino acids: CASSHPSDRLLQPQHF. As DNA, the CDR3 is TGCGCCAGCAGTCACCCTTCAGACAGGCTACTGCAGCCCCAGCATTTT.

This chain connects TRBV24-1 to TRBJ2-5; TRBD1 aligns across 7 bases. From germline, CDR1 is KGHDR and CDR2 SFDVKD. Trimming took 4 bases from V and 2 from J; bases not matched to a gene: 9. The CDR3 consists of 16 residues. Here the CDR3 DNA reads TGTGCCACCAGTGAAGACGACAGGGCCGCACAAGAGACCCAGTACTTC. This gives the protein CATSEDDRAAQETQYF.

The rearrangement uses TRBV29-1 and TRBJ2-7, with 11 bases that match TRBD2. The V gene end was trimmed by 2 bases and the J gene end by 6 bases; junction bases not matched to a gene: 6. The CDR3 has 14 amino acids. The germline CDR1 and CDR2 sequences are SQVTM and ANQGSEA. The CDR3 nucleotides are TGCAGCGTTGAAATTAGCGGGAGGGCAGGCGAGCAGTACTTC. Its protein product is CSVEISGRAGEQYF.

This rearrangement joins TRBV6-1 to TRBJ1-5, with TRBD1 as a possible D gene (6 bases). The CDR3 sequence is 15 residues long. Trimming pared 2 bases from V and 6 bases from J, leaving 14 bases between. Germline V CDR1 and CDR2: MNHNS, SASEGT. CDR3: CASSERGRGSQPQHF. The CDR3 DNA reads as TGTGCCAGCAGTGAAAGGGGGAGGGGAAGTCAGCCCCAGCATTTT.

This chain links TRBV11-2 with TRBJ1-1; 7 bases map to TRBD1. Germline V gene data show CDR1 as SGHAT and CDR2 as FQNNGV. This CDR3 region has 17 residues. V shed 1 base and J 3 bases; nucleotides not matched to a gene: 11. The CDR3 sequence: CASSLVPTRGVHTEAFF. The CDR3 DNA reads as TGTGCCAGCAGCTTAGTCCCGACCAGGGGGGTGCACACTGAAGCTTTCTTT.

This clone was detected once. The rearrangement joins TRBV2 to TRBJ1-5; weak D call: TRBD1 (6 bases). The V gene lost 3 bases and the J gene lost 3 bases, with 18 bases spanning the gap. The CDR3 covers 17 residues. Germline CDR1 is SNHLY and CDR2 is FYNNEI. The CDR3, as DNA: TGTGCCAGCAGTGAGTCCAGGGGAGCACAAAACAATCAGCCCCAGCATTTT. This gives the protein CASSESRGAQNNQPQHF.

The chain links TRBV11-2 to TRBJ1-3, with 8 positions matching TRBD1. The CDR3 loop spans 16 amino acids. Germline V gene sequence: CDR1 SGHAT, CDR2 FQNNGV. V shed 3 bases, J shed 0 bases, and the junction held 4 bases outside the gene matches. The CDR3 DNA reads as TGTGCCAGCAGCTTTGGACAGGGCCTCTCTGGAAACACCATATATTTT. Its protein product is CASSFGQGLSGNTIYF. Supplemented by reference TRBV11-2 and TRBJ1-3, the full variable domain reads EAGVAQSPRYKIIEKRQSVAFWCNPISGHATLYWYQQILGQGPKLLIQFQNNGVVDDSQLPKDRFSAERLKGVDSTLKIQPAKLEDSAVYLCASSFGQGLSGNTIYFGEGSWLTVV.

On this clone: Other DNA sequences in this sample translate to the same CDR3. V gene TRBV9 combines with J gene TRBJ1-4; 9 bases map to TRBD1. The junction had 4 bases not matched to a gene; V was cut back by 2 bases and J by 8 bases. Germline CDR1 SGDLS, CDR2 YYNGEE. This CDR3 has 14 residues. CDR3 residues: CASSVGQGGEKLFF. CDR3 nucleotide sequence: TGTGCCAGCAGCGTGGGACAGGGCGGGGAAAAACTGTTTTTT.

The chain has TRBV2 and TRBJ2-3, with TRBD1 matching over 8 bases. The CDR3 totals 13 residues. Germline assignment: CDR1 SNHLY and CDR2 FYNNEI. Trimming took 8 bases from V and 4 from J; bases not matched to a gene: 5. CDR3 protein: CASEGQGADTQYF. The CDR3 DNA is TGTGCCAGCGAAGGACAGGGCGCAGATACGCAGTATTTT. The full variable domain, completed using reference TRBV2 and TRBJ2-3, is EPEVTQTPSHQVTQMGQEVILRCVPISNHLYFYWYRQILGQKVEFLVSFYNNEISEKSEIFDDQFSVERPDGSNFTLKIRSTKLEDSAMYFCASEGQGADTQYFGPGTRLTVL.

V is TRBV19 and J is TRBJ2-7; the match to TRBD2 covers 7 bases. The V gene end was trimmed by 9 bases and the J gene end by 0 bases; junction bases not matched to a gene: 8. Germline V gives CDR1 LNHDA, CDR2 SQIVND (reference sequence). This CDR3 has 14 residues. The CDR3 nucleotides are TGTGCCAGCCGGGCTAGCGGACCCTCCTACGAGCAGTACTTC. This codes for CASRASGPSYEQYF. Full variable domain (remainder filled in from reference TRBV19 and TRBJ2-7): DGGITQSPKYLFRKEGQNVTLSCEQNLNHDAMYWYRQDPGQGLRLIYYSQIVNDFQKGDIAEGYSVSREKKESFPLTVTSAQKNPTAFYLCASRASGPSYEQYFGPGTRLTVT.

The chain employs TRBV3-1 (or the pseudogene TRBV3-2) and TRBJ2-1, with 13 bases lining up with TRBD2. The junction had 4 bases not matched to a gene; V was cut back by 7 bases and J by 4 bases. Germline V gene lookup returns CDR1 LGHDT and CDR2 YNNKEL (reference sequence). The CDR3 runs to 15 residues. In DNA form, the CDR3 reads TGTGCCAGCACCTTGACTAGCGGGAGGTACAATGAGCAGTTCTTC. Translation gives CASTLTSGRYNEQFF.

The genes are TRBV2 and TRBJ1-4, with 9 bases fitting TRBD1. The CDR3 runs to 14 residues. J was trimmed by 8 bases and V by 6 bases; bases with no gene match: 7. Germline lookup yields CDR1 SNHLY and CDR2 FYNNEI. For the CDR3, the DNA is TGTGCCAGCAGCTCGGACAGGGGTTACGAAAAACTGTTTTTT. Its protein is CASSSDRGYEKLFF.

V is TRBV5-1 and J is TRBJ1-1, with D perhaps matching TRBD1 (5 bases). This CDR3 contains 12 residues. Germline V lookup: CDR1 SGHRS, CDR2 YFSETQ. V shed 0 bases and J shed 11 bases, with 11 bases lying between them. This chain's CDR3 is CASSLVGGGAFF. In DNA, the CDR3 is TGCGCCAGCAGCTTGGTTGGGGGAGGTGCTTTCTTT.

CDR3 loop: CASSSRLAPYEQYF. CDR3 DNA: TGTGCCAGCAGCTCCAGACTAGCTCCCTACGAGCAGTACTTC. The chain carries TRBV7-9 and TRBJ2-7; 7 bases map to TRBD2. The CDR3 runs 14 residues. The germline CDR1 and CDR2 sequences are SEHNR and FQNEAQ (reference sequence). V lost 4 bases and J lost 2; bases outside the gene matches: 5.